The 20 T cell receptor beta chains below were found in one sample sequenced in a study of cytomegalovirus exposure and HLA in healthy donors. With 60 Vbeta and 13 Jbeta primers, the PCR was carried out. Some clones are missing from TCRdb's copy, which holds only in-frame ones; the method was immunoSEQ multiplex PCR. This table holds 55,000 to 85,000 clones, around 61% found once. Input material: PBMCs. The receptor source for this set is a woman in her forties or fifties in good health and CMV-seronegative.

The V gene is TRBV27, the J gene TRBJ1-1; perhaps TRBD1 as D (6 bases). This CDR3 is 14 amino acids long. CDR1 and CDR2 from the germline V gene are MNHEY and SMNVEV (reference sequence). V was cut by 5 bases and J by 5 bases, with 15 bases left in between. The CDR3 sequence: CASSPYRVRTEAFF. The CDR3 DNA sequence: TGTGCCAGCAGTCCCTACAGGGTTCGAACTGAAGCTTTCTTT.

The chain recombines TRBV28 with TRBJ1-1, with D perhaps matching TRBD1 (5 bases). This CDR3 contains 14 residues. Germline V gene data show CDR1 as MDHEN and CDR2 as SYDVKM. The V and J ends lost 6 bases and 0 bases respectively, with 11 bases between them. The CDR3 sequence is CASRSGPMNTEAFF. CDR3 DNA sequence: TGTGCCAGCAGGTCAGGGCCCATGAACACTGAAGCTTTCTTT.

The J gene is TRBJ2-4, the V gene TRBV14; TRBD1 agrees at 7 bases. This CDR3 region has 15 residues. V lost 4 bases to trimming and J lost 8 bases; unmatched junction nucleotides: 11. CDR1 and CDR2 (germline): SGHDN, FVKESK. The DNA for the CDR3 is TGTGCCAGCAGCCCTTTGGGACAGCGTCGTGACATTCAGTACTTC. It translates to CASSPLGQRRDIQYF.

This chain connects TRBV18 to TRBJ2-1; 9 bases are a match to TRBD1. There are 15 residues in the CDR3. Looked up from germline, CDR1 is KGHSH and CDR2 is LQKENI. With 6 bases clipped from V and 6 bases from J, the junction kept 9 bases outside the gene matches. The CDR3 sequence is CASSFGTGIPNEQFF. The CDR3 DNA reads as TGTGCCAGCTCGTTCGGGACAGGGATCCCCAATGAGCAGTTCTTC.

This clone was counted between two and nine times. V usage is TRBV6-5 and J usage is TRBJ2-3; D perhaps matches TRBD1 (6 bases). The V end lost 6 bases, the J end lost 5 bases, and 15 bases lay between the germline ends. This CDR3 has 14 residues. CDR1 and CDR2 from the germline V gene are MNHEY and SVGAGI. The CDR3 sequence is CASRTPGHRDTQYF. The DNA of the CDR3 is TGTGCCAGCAGAACTCCGGGACACAGAGATACGCAGTATTTT.

This clone was recorded only once. This chain links TRBV18 with TRBJ2-5; 7 nucleotides match TRBD1. V trimming: 1 base; J trimming: 4 bases; junction bases outside the gene matches: 6. This CDR3 spans 15 amino acids. The germline V gene has CDR1 KGHSH and CDR2 LQKENI. The CDR3 DNA is TGTGCCAGCTCACCACGTCTAAGACAGGGAGAGACCCAGTACTTC. It is translated as CASSPRLRQGETQYF.

This clone was seen only once. The rearrangement links TRBV5-4 to TRBJ1-1; perhaps TRBD1 as D (5 bases). V dropped 0 bases and J dropped 7 bases, with 10 bases sitting between them. The germline CDR1 and CDR2 sequences are SGHNT and YYREEE (reference sequence). This CDR3 comprises 13 residues. CDR3 DNA sequence: TGTGCCAGCAGCTTGGTTATGGGGGGTGAAGCTTTCTTT. Residues: CASSLVMGGEAFF.

This sequence joins TRBV6-6 and TRBJ1-3, with a possible D match to TRBD1 (6 bases). The V gene's germline CDR1 is MNHNY and CDR2 SVGAGI (reference sequence). Trimming stripped 5 bases from V and 0 bases from J, with 14 bases between. CDR3 length equals 16 residues. CDR3 bases: TGTGCCAGCAGTCTCCTGGGGGCCAACTCTGGAAACACCATATATTTT. This translates into CASSLLGANSGNTIYF.

The chain links TRBV7-9 to TRBJ1-5, with TRBD1 identical over 7 bases. Unmatched junction bases numbered 3, after V lost 5 bases and J lost 5 bases. The CDR3 spans 13 residues. Germline V gene lookup returns CDR1 SEHNR and CDR2 FQNEAQ (reference sequence). As DNA, the CDR3 is TGTGCCAGCAGCGTTACAGGGGATCAGCCCCAGCATTTT. Amino acids: CASSVTGDQPQHF.

The chain has TRBV5-1 and TRBJ1-1; 10 nucleotides match TRBD1. This CDR3 contains 15 residues. V was clipped by 4 bases and J by 1 base; unmatched bases: 4. Per the germline V gene, CDR1 is SGHRS and CDR2 is YFSETQ. The DNA for the CDR3 is TGCGCCAGCAGCACCCGGACAGGGGGGAACACTGAAGCTTTCTTT. It is translated as CASSTRTGGNTEAFF.

The rearrangement uses TRBV30 and TRBJ2-7, with TRBD2 matching over 8 bases. CDR3 size: 14 residues. J gave up 3 bases and V 0 bases, and 4 bases lay outside the gene matches. Looked up from germline, CDR1 is GTSNPN and CDR2 is SVGIG (reference sequence). CDR3 sequence (DNA): TGTGCCTGGAGTGTACTCGGGACTAGCTACGAGCAGTACTTC. This gives the protein CAWSVLGTSYEQYF.

This clone was counted only a few times. This chain links TRBV5-6 with TRBJ1-5; possibly TRBD1 for D (6 bases). V was pared by 4 bases and J by 4 bases, with 18 bases between. The germline V gene has CDR1 SGHDT and CDR2 YYEEEE. This CDR3 is built from 16 residues. Written as DNA, the CDR3 is TGTGCCAGCAGCCGATATAACAGGGCCCCTAATCAGCCCCAGCATTTT. This sequence encodes CASSRYNRAPNQPQHF.

This chain links TRBV6-5 with TRBJ1-2; D might be TRBD1 (5 bases). CDR1 and CDR2 (germline): MNHEY, SVGAGI. CDR3 size: 12 residues. V was clipped by 6 bases and J by 4 bases, with 9 bases between them. CDR3 coding DNA: TGTGCCAGCAGGGGGACTTCCTATGGCTACACCTTC. Amino acid sequence: CASRGTSYGYTF.

The rearrangement uses TRBV7-3 and TRBJ2-1; D remains ambiguous. Germline lookup yields CDR1 SGHTA and CDR2 FQGTGA. The V end lost 2 bases, the J end lost 8 bases, and 13 bases lay between the germline ends. The CDR3 is 14 residues long. The DNA of the CDR3 is TGTGCCAGCAGCTTAGCCGGTCATACGCATGAGCAGTTCTTC. Translated: CASSLAGHTHEQFF. Complete variable domain (other parts from reference TRBV7-3 and TRBJ2-1): GAGVSQTPSNKVTEKGKYVELRCDPISGHTALYWYRQSLGQGPEFLIYFQGTGAADDSGLPNDRFFAVRPEGSVSTLKIQRTERGDSAVYLCASSLAGHTHEQFFGPGTRLTVL.

This chain links TRBV5-1 with TRBJ2-5; TRBD2 matches at 12 bases. The CDR3 is 13 amino acids. V lost 4 bases to trimming and J lost 5 bases; unmatched junction nucleotides: 0. CDR1 SGHRS and CDR2 YFSETQ come from the germline V gene. CDR3 nucleotide sequence: TGCGCCAGCAGCACTAGCGGGAGGGAGACCCAGTACTTC. This sequence encodes CASSTSGRETQYF.

This chain connects TRBV7-9 to TRBJ2-7; 8 positions match TRBD1. V gave up 3 bases and J gave up 5 bases; unmatched junction bases: 3. Looked up from germline, CDR1 is SEHNR and CDR2 is FQNEAQ (reference sequence). This CDR3 has 13 amino acids. CDR3 amino acids: CASSFSGGDEQYF. CDR3 bases: TGTGCCAGCAGCTTTTCAGGGGGCGACGAGCAGTACTTC.

The V call is TRBV15, the J call TRBJ2-7; 9 bases map to TRBD2. Germline V lookup: CDR1 LNHNV, CDR2 YYDKDF (reference sequence). The length of the CDR3 is 14 residues. The V segment lost 6 bases and the J segment 2 bases; nucleotides outside the gene matches: 5. The CDR3 protein is CATRSAGGPYEQYF. In DNA form, the CDR3 reads TGTGCCACCAGGTCTGCGGGAGGGCCCTACGAGCAGTACTTC.

The V call is TRBV28, the J call TRBJ1-1; 8 bases fit TRBD1. The CDR3 spans 13 residues. The ends lost 5 bases at V and 7 bases at J; junction bases unmatched: 6. Per germline, CDR1 MDHEN and CDR2 SYDVKM. The CDR3 nucleotides read TGTGCCAGCAGTAGGGACAGGTCCTATGAAGCTTTCTTT. Encoded protein: CASSRDRSYEAFF.

The J gene is TRBJ1-5, the V gene TRBV19, with TRBD1 matching over 9 bases. The J segment lost 6 bases and the V segment lost 5 bases, leaving 5 bases of the junction unmatched. Germline CDR1 is LNHDA and CDR2 is SQIVND (reference sequence). The CDR3 runs 14 residues. The CDR3 nucleotides are TGTGCCAGTAGTTTGGACAGGGGTTCTCAGCCCCAGCATTTT. Translation gives CASSLDRGSQPQHF.

Within the sample, this clone is medium-sized. The chain combines TRBV11-2 with TRBJ1-1; no reliable D call. Trimming shortened V by 6 bases and J by 1 base, and 9 bases separated the two germline ends. The CDR3 loop spans 13 amino acids. Per germline, CDR1 SGHAT and CDR2 FQNNGV. CDR3 loop: CASSGDRNTEAFF. The CDR3 nucleotides read TGTGCCAGCAGTGGAGATCGGAACACTGAAGCTTTCTTT.